The 9 T cell receptor beta chains in this list originate from one sample, sequenced in a study of cytomegalovirus exposure and HLA in healthy donors. 13 Jbeta primers and 60 Vbeta primers were used for the PCR. Sequenced by immunoSEQ multiplex PCR; TCRdb stores in-frame clones only, minus some. This repertoire shows some 150,000 clones, approximately 79% found once; its top ten account for less than 2%. Sequenced sample: PBMCs. The receptors originated from a woman between 25 and 40 years old in good health and CMV-seronegative.

The rearrangement joins TRBV6-1 to TRBJ2-7; weak D call: TRBD1 (6 bases). The germline V and J ends were trimmed by 4 bases and 6 bases, with 13 bases remaining between them. The CDR3 contains 13 residues. Germline V gives CDR1 MNHNS, CDR2 SASEGT. CDR3 amino acids: CASSGRQDGEQYF. The CDR3 bases are TGTGCCAGCAGTGGGCGACAGGATGGCGAGCAGTACTTC.

The V gene is TRBV6-1, the J gene TRBJ1-5; 9 positions agree with TRBD1. J lost 0 bases, V lost 3 bases, and 3 bases had no gene match. The CDR3 is 16 residues long. CDR1 MNHNS and CDR2 SASEGT come from the germline V gene. The CDR3, as DNA: TGTGCCAGCAGTGAGCAACAGGGGGCTAGCAATCAGCCCCAGCATTTT. Its translation is CASSEQQGASNQPQHF.

This clone occurred once. V gene TRBV7-9 combines with J gene TRBJ1-2; TRBD1 agrees at 11 bases. The length of the CDR3 is 15 residues. CDR1 is SEHNR and CDR2 is FQNEAQ in the germline V gene (reference sequence). The V and J ends lost 3 bases and 4 bases, in that order; junction bases with no gene match: 4. The CDR3 sequence: CASSLDRGRIYGYTF. The CDR3 region has the DNA TGTGCCAGCAGCTTGGACAGGGGGCGCATCTATGGCTACACCTTC.

The rearrangement joins TRBV30 to TRBJ1-2, with a tentative D call TRBD1 (5 bases). CDR1 is GTSNPN and CDR2 is SVGIG in the germline V gene (reference sequence). CDR3 length equals 14 residues. The V and J ends lost 2 bases and 5 bases respectively, with 15 bases between them. The CDR3 protein is CAWSRGGVGYGYTF. In DNA form, the CDR3 reads TGTGCCTGGAGTCGGGGGGGAGTCGGATATGGCTACACCTTC.

V gene TRBV28 combines with J gene TRBJ1-1, with TRBD1 identical over 7 bases. V lost 8 bases, J lost 1 base, and 7 bases stayed unmatched. The CDR3 length is 14 residues. Germline V gene lookup returns CDR1 MDHEN and CDR2 SYDVKM. The CDR3 bases are TGTGCCAGCGCCTCGGCAGGGGGGAACACTGAAGCTTTCTTT. Translation: CASASAGGNTEAFF.

The chain links TRBV28 to TRBJ1-2; weak D call: TRBD1 (5 bases). V dropped 6 bases and J dropped 5 bases, with 19 bases sitting between them. CDR1 is MDHEN and CDR2 is SYDVKM in the germline V gene. This CDR3 comprises 15 residues. In DNA, the CDR3 is TGTGCCAGCAGGTGGTTGGCAGCGGGGGGTTATGGCTACACCTTC. Protein sequence: CASRWLAAGGYGYTF.

V is TRBV9 and J is TRBJ1-1; D is unclear. The germline V gene encodes CDR1 SGDLS and CDR2 YYNGEE. This CDR3 contains 12 residues. Between the trimmed V and J ends, which lost 4 bases and 9 bases, there was a span of 13 bases. The CDR3 loop is CASSPAFEKAFF. CDR3 nucleotide sequence: TGTGCCAGCAGCCCCGCCTTCGAGAAAGCTTTCTTT.

Here the CDR3 DNA reads TGTGCCAGCAGCCGACAGGGCAATCAGCCCCAGCATTTT. Translation gives CASSRQGNQPQHF. This sequence joins TRBV27 and TRBJ1-5, with TRBD1 as a possible D gene (6 bases). The CDR3 loop spans 13 amino acids. Germline CDR1 MNHEY, CDR2 SMNVEV (reference sequence). V was pared by 6 bases and J by 2 bases, with 8 bases between.

The chain couples TRBV10-3 to TRBJ1-2; D may be TRBD1 (5 bases). V lost 4 bases and J 1 base, leaving 19 bases between the germline ends. The V gene's germline CDR1 is ENHRY and CDR2 SYGVKD. The CDR3 extends over 17 amino acids. The CDR3 DNA sequence: TGTGCCATCAGTGTCAGGGATAGAGACCTAAGTAACTATGGCTACACCTTC. It codes for CAISVRDRDLSNYGYTF.